The TCR beta chain under discussion was sequenced for a study of blood T cell repertoires in COVID-19. The wider study: Sample material is recorded as cDNA or gDNA derived from T cells, B-cell-depleted T cells, or PBMCs.

With 5 bases clipped from V and 1 base from J, the junction kept 3 bases outside the gene matches. This CDR3 is built from 14 residues. From germline, CDR1 is MNHEY and CDR2 SVGAGI. The method was immunoSEQ multiplex PCR; TCRdb's version includes in-frame clones alone and lacks a portion of them. This sample has some 61,000 clones, with roughly 90% found just once. The TCR originated in a young man with acute or convalescent COVID-19. The V gene is TRBV6-5, the J gene TRBJ2-3, with TRBD1 identical over 7 bases. The sample was peripheral blood. This CDR3 reads CASSITGGTDTQYF. CDR3 coding DNA: TGTGCCAGCAGTATTACAGGGGGCACAGATACGCAGTATTTT.